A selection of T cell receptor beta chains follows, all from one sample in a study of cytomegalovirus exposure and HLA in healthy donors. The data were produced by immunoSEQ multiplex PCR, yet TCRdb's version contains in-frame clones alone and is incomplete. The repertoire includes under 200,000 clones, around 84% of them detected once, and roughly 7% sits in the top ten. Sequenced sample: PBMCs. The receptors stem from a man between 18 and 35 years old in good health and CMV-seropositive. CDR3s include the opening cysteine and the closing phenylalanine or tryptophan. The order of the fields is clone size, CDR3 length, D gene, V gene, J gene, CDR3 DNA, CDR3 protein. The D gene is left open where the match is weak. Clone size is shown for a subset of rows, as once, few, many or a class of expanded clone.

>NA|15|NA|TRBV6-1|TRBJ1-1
TGTGCCAGCTCACGGGGTCACGGTGCAGCCACTGAAGCTTTCTTT
CASSRGHGAATEAFF
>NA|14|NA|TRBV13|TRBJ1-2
TGTGCCAGCAGCTTAAGAGGTTCTAGTTATGGCTACACCTTC
CASSLRGSSYGYTF
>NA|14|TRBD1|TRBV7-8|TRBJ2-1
TGTGCCATCACCCTTGGGACAGGATTCAATGAGCAGTTCTTC
CAITLGTGFNEQFF
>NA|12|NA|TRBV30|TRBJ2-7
TGTGCCTGGAGTGGGGGGGCCTACGAGCAGTACTTC
CAWSGGAYEQYF
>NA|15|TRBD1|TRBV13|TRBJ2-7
TGTGCCAGCAGCCTGTTGACAGGGAACTCCCACGAGCAGTACTTC
CASSLLTGNSHEQYF
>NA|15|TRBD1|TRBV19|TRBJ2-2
TGTGCCAGTAGGATGGGGACAGGACGGACCGGGGAGCTGTTTTTT
CASRMGTGRTGELFF
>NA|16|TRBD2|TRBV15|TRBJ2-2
TGTGCCACCAGCAGGGGTGGACTAGCGGATGCCGGGGAGCTGTTTTTT
CATSRGGLADAGELFF
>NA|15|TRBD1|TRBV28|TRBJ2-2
TGTGCCAGCAGTTTAACAGGGGCGGGCACCGGGGAGCTGTTTTTT
CASSLTGAGTGELFF
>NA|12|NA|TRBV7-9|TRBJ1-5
TGTGCCAGCAGCTCTCCCAATCAGCCCCAGCATTTT
CASSSPNQPQHF
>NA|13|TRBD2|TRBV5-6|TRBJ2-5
TGTGCCAGCAGCCGAGTGACGGGGGGGACCCAGTACTTC
CASSRVTGGTQYF
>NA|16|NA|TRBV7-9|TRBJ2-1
TGTGCCAGCAGCCCGACCGGAGGGAGCTCCTACAATGAGCAGTTCTTC
CASSPTGGSSYNEQFF
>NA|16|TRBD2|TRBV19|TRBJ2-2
TGTGCCAGTAGTATTCTAGCGGGAGGCCATCCCGGGGAGCTGTTTTTT
CASSILAGGHPGELFF
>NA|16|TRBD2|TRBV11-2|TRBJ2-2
TGTGCCAGCAGCTCCTCTCGTAGCGGGAAGGACGGGGAGCTGTTTTTT
CASSSSRSGKDGELFF
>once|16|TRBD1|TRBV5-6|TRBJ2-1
TGTGCCAGCAGCTCCCTACGGACAGGGGCTTACAATGAGCAGTTCTTC
CASSSLRTGAYNEQFF
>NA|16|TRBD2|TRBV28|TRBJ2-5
TGTGCCAGCACCAGCGGAGGACTAGGGCCTCAAGAGACCCAGTACTTC
CASTSGGLGPQETQYF
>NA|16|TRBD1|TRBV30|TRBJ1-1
TGTGCCTGGAGTGTCGGTATAGGGGGCTTGAACACTGAAGCTTTCTTT
CAWSVGIGGLNTEAFF
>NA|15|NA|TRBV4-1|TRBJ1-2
TGCGCCAGCAGCCTAACAGGGCCCGTAAACTATGGCTACACCTTC
CASSLTGPVNYGYTF